This T cell receptor beta chain was found in a study of blood T cells in healthy people across ages. Study-wide results and caveats: It was held that diversity estimates obtained from one million T cells represented underestimates.

With a J-beta primer mix and a sample-barcoded 5' primer, a second PCR ran about 7 to 12 cycles. TCRdb used MiXCR to reprocess the 5' RACE reads, holding one entry per CDR3 protein. The sample lists 550,000 to 800,000 distinct CDR3 sequences; about 34% were seen once. As to this clonotype: Its target is not known.

V lost 7 bases and J 4 bases, leaving 13 bases between the germline ends. The CDR3 loop spans 13 amino acids. The source is a woman aged 80 or over in good health. The material sequenced was blood. The chain couples TRBV12-3 or TRBV12-4 to TRBJ1-1; D remains ambiguous. The CDR3 region has the DNA TGTGCCAGCACCACGGAGGCCCGCACTGAAGCTTTCTTT. Its translation: CASTTEARTEAFF.